Sequencing of this T cell receptor (beta chain) was carried out in a study of blood T cell repertoires in COVID-19. Recruitment covered 20 to 25 US areas and drew participants whose ages spanned about 18 to 89 years. Method: immunoSEQ multiplex PCR; TCRdb's copy keeps in-frame clones and lacks some. Altogether 200,000 to 250,000 clones are present, roughly 86% being singletons, with the ten largest covering roughly 2%. Trimming took off 0 bases at V and 7 bases at J, with 13 bases between the two ends. Germline V gene lookup returns CDR1 MGHRA and CDR2 YSYEKL. This CDR3 has 15 amino acids. The chain combines TRBV4-1 with TRBJ1-5; D is possibly TRBD1 (5 bases). The sample was PBMCs or T cells enriched from blood (not recorded which). The clonotype comes from a woman in her forties or fifties who had recovered from COVID-19. The CDR3 sequence is CASSQEGQGRQPQHF. DNA for the CDR3: TGCGCCAGCAGCCAAGAGGGTCAGGGAAGGCAGCCCCAGCATTTT.